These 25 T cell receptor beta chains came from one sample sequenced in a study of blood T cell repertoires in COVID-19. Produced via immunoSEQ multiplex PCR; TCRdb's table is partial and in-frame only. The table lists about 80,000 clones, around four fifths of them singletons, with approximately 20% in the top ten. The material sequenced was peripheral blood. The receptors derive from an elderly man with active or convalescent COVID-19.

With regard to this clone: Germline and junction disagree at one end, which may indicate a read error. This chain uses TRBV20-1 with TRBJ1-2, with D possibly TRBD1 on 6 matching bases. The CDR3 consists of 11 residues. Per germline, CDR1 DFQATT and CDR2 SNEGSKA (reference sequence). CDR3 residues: CSARRTGPGAF. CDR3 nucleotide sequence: TGCAGTGCTAGGAGAACAGGGCCGGGTGCCTTC.

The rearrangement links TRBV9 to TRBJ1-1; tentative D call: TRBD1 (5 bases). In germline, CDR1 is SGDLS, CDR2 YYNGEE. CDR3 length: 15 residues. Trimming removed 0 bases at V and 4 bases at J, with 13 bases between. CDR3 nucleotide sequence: TGTGCCAGCAGCGTAGTAGGGGTGGAAAGCACTGAAGCTTTCTTT. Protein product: CASSVVGVESTEAFF.

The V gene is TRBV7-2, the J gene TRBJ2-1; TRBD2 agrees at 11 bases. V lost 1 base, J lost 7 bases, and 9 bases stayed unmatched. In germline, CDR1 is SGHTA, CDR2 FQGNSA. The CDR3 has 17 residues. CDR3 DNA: TGTGCCAGCAGCTTAGGGCCCTCTAGCGGGGGGAAAAATGAGCAGTTCTTC. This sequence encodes CASSLGPSSGGKNEQFF.

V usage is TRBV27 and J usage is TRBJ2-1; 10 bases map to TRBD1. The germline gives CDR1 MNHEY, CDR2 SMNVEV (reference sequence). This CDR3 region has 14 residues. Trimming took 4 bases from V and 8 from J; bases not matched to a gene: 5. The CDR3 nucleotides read TGTGCCAGCAGTTGGGGGACAGGGGAGGATGAGCAGTTCTTC. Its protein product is CASSWGTGEDEQFF.

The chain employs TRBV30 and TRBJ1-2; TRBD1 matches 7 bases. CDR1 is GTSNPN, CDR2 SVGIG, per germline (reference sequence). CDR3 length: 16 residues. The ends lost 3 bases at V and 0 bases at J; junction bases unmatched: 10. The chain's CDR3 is CAWRLPGQLSNYGYTF. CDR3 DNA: TGTGCCTGGAGACTACCGGGACAGCTTTCTAACTATGGCTACACCTTC.

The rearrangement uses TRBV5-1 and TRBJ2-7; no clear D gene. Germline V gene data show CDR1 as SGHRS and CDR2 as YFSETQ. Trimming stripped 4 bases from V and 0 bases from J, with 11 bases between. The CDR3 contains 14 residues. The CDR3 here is CASSKESSSYEQYV. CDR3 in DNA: TGCGCCAGCAGCAAGGAGTCAAGCTCCTACGAGCAGTACGTC.

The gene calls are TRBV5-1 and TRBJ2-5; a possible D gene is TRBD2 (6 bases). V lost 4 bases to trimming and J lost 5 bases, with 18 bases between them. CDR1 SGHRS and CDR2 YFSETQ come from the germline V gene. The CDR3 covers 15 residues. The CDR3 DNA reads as TGCGCCAGCAGCCCAGCCGGGACTCGAATGGAGACCCAGTACTTC. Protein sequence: CASSPAGTRMETQYF.

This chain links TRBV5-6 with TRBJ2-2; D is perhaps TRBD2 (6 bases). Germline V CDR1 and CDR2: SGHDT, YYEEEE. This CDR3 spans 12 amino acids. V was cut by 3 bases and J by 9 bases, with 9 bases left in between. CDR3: CASSWGVWELFF. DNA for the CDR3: TGTGCCAGCAGCTGGGGGGTCTGGGAGCTGTTTTTT.

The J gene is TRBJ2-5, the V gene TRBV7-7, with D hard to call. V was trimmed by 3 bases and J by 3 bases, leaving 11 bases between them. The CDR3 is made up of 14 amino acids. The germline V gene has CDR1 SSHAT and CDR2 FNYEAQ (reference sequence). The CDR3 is CASSFSGVKETQYF. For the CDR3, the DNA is TGTGCCAGCAGCTTTTCGGGTGTAAAAGAGACCCAGTACTTC.

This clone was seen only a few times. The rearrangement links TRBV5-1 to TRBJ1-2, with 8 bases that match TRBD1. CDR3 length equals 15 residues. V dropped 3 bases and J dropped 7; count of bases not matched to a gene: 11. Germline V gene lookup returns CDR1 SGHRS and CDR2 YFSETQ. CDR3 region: CASSYDRGSLSGYTF. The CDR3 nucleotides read TGCGCCAGCAGCTATGACAGGGGCTCCCTATCTGGCTACACCTTC.

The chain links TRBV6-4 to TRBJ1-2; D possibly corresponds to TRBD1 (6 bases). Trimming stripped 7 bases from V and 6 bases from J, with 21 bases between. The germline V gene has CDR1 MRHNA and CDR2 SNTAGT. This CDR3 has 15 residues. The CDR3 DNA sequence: TGTGCCAGCAAAACTCGGGACATAATATGTCATGGCTACACCTTC. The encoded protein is CASKTRDIICHGYTF.

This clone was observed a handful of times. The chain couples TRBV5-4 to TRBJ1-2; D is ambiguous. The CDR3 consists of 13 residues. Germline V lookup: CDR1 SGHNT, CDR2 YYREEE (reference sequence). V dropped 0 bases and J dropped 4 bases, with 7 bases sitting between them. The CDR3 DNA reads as TGTGCCAGCAGCTTGGCACCAGTCTATGGCTACACCTTC. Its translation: CASSLAPVYGYTF.

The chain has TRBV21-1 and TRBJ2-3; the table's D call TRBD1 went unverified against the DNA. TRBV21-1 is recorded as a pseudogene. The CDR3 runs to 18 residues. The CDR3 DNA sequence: TGTGCCAGCAGCCTAAAAGCGGGCAGACAGGGGGCCACAGATACGCAGTATTTT. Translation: CASSLKAGRQGATDTQYF.

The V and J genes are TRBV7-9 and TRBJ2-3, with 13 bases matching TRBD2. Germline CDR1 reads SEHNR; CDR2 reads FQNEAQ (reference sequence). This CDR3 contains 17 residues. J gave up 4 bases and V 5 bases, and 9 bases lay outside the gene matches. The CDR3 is CASSTRTSGSIADTQYF. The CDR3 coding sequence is TGTGCCAGCAGCACGCGGACTAGCGGGAGTATCGCAGATACGCAGTATTTT.

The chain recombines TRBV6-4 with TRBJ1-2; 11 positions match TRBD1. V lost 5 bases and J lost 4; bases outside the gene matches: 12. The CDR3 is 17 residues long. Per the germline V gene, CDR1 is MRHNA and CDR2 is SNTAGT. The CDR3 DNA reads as TGTGCCAGCAGTTTCTCTCCCGGGACAGGGGGTATCTATGGCTACACCTTC. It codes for CASSFSPGTGGIYGYTF.

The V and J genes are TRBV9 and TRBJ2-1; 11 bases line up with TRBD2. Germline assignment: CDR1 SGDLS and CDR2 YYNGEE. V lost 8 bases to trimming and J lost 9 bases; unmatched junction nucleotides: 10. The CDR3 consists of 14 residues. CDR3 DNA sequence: TGTGCCAGTAAACTAGCGGGGGACGGAGGTGAGCAGTTCTTC. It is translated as CASKLAGDGGEQFF.

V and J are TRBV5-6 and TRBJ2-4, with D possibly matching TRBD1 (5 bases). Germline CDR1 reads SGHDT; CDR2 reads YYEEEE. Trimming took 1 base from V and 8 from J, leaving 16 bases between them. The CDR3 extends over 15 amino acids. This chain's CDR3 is CASSLRVSARDIQYF. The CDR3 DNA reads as TGTGCCAGCAGCTTGCGGGTAAGCGCCAGGGACATTCAGTACTTC.

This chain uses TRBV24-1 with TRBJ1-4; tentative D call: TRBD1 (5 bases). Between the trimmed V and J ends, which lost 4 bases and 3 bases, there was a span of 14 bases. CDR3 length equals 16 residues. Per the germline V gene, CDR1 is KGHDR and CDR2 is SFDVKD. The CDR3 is CATSDPGHSPNEKLFF. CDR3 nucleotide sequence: TGTGCCACCAGTGACCCAGGACATAGTCCTAATGAAAAACTGTTTTTT.

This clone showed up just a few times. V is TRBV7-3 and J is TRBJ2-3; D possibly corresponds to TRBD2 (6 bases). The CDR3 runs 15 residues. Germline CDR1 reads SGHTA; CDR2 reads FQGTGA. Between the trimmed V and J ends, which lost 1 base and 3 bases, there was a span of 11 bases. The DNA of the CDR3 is TGTGCCAGCAGCTTAAGCGGGGAATTAACAGATACGCAGTATTTT. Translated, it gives CASSLSGELTDTQYF. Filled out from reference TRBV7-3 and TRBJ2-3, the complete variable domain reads GAGVSQTPSNKVTEKGKYVELRCDPISGHTALYWYRQSLGQGPEFLIYFQGTGAADDSGLPNDRFFAVRPEGSVSTLKIQRTERGDSAVYLCASSLSGELTDTQYFGPGTRLTVL.

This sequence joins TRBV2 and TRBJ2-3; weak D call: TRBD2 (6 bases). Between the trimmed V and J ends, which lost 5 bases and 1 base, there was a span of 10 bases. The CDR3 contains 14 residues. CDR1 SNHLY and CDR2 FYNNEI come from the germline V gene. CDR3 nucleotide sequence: TGTGCCAGCAGTTCTGGGACTGGCACAGATACGCAGTATTTT. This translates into CASSSGTGTDTQYF.

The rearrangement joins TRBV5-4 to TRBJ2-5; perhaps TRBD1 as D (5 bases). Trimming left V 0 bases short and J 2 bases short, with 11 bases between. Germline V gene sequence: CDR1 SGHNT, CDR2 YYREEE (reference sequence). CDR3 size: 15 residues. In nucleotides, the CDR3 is TGTGCCAGCAGCTTGGGGGGCGACGGGCAAGAGACCCAGTACTTC. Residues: CASSLGGDGQETQYF.

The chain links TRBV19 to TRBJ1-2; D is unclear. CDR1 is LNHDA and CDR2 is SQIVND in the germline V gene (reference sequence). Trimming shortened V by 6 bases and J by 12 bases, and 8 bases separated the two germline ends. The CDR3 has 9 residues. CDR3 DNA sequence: TGTGCCAGTAGCCCCCCTCACACCTTC. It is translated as CASSPPHTF.

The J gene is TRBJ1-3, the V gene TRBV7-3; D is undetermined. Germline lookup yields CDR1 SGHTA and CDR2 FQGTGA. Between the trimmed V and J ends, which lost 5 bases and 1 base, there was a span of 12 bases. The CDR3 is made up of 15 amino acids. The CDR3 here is CASSAQPGSGNTIYF. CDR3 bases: TGTGCCAGCAGCGCACAGCCGGGGTCTGGAAACACCATATATTTT.

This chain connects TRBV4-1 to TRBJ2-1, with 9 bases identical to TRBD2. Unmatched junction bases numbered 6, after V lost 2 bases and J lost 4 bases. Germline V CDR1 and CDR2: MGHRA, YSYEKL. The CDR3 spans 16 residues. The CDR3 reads CASSQRAGGTYNEQFF. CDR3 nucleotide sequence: TGCGCCAGCAGCCAACGAGCGGGGGGAACGTACAATGAGCAGTTCTTC.

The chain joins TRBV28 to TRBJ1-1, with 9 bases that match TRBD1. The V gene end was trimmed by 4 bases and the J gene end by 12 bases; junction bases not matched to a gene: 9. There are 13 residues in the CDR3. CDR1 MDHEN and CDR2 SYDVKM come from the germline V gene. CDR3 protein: CASSSSPGQGTFF. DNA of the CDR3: TGTGCCAGCAGTTCGTCACCGGGACAGGGAACTTTCTTT.